The T cell receptor beta chain under discussion was sequenced for a study of CD8 T cells in ankylosing spondylitis. V lost 3 bases, J lost 7 bases, and 4 bases lay in between. Germline loops: CDR1 DFQATT, CDR2 SNEGSKA (reference sequence). The CDR3 consists of 11 residues. This clonotype was observed a few times. Scientists made TCR beta libraries using quantitative 5'-RACE with molecular barcodes. Each CDR3 protein gets one entry after TCRdb re-called the 5' RACE reads with MiXCR. The data show a few hundred thousand distinct CDR3 sequences, 20% to 30% seen once. The clonotype comes from a male donor with ankylosing spondylitis or in good health (not recorded which). The chain combines TRBV20-1 with TRBJ1-6; D unclear. Sequenced material: blood, either unsorted or a sorted T cell fraction (not recorded which). CDR3 coding DNA: TGCAGTGCTAGCCGGAATTCACCCCTCCACTTT. Amino acid sequence: CSASRNSPLHF.